These T cell receptor beta chains were read from a single sample in a study of beta chain features in type 1 diabetes. The protocol was immunoSEQ multiplex PCR, while the TCRdb copy is restricted to in-frame clones and leaves out a portion. In the table there are roughly 260,000 clones, roughly 21% of which are singletons. The sample comprised naive CD4+ T cells from blood. These TCRs come from a woman between 35 and 50 years old with type 1 diabetes. CDR3s include the opening cysteine and the closing phenylalanine or tryptophan. The D gene is left open where the match is weak. Clone size is not always given. Where it is, it says once, few, many or a class for expanded clones.

abundance,d_gene,len,v_gene,j_gene,CDR3nt,CDR3aa
-,-,11,TRBV20-1,TRBJ1-1,TGCAGTGCTAGGCGGAACACTGAAGCTTTCTTT,CSARRNTEAFF
-,-,11,TRBV30,TRBJ1-2,TGTGCCTGGAGTGCAGGGTCTGGCTACACCTTC,CAWSAGSGYTF
-,-,15,TRBV5-1,TRBJ1-1,TGCGCCAGCAGCTTGGCCCCAGGGCCGAACACTGAAGCTTTCTTT,CASSLAPGPNTEAFF
few,-,13,TRBV25-1,TRBJ2-1,TGTGCCAGCAGTGAACTCTCCTACAATGAGCAGTTCTTC,CASSELSYNEQFF
few,-,11,TRBV28,TRBJ1-2,TGTGCCAGCGGTTCGAACTATGGCTACACCTTC,CASGSNYGYTF
-,TRBD1,18,TRBV7-9,TRBJ1-4,TGTGCCAGCAGCTTAGGGGCAGGGGGCCTTTGGACTAATGAAAAACTGTTTTTT,CASSLGAGGLWTNEKLFF
few,-,13,TRBV25-1,TRBJ2-1,TGTGCCAGCAGTCCCTCTAATACCCATGAGCAGTTCTTC,CASSPSNTHEQFF
-,TRBD1,15,TRBV9,TRBJ1-1,TGTGCCAGCAGCGAGAGGGGAGGGACAGGAGGTGAAGCTTTCTTT,CASSERGGTGGEAFF
few,-,13,TRBV7-2,TRBJ1-1,TGTGCCAGCAGCTTGGGACTTCAAGCTGAAGCTTTCTTT,CASSLGLQAEAFF
-,-,15,TRBV2,TRBJ1-6,TGTGCCAGCAGTGAGGCGGCAGGGAGGGCTTCACCCCTCCACTTT,CASSEAAGRASPLHF